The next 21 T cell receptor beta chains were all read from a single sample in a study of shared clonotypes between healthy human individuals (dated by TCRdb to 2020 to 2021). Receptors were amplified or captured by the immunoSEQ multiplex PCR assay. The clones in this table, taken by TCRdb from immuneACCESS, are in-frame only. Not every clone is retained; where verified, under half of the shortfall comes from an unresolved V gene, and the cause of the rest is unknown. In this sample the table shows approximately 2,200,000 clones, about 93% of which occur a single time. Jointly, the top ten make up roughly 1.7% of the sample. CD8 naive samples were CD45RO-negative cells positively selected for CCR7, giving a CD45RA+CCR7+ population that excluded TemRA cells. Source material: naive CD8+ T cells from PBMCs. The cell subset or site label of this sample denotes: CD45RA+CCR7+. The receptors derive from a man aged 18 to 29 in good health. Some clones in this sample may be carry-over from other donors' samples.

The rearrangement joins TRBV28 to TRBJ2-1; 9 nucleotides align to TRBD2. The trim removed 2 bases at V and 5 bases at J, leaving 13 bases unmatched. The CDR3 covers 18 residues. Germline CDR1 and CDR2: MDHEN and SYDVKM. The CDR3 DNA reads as TGTGCCAGCAGTTTAATGGATACTGGCGGGAGGGACGACAATGAGCAGTTCTTC. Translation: CASSLMDTGGRDDNEQFF.

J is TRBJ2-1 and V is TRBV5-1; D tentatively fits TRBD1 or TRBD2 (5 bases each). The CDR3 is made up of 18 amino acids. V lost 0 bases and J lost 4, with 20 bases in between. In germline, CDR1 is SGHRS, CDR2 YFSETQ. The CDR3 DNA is TGCGCCAGCAGCTTGGCACCAAAGAGAGGGGCGCCGTACAATGAGCAGTTCTTC. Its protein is CASSLAPKRGAPYNEQFF.

The CDR3 is CATSTGGPFSNQPQHF. The DNA for the CDR3 is TGTGCCACCAGCACAGGGGGCCCCTTTAGCAATCAGCCCCAGCATTTT. The chain employs TRBV15 and TRBJ1-5, with 8 bases matching TRBD1. The CDR3 has 16 amino acids. J lost 0 bases, V lost 4 bases, and 5 bases had no gene match. Germline V lookup: CDR1 LNHNV, CDR2 YYDKDF (reference sequence).

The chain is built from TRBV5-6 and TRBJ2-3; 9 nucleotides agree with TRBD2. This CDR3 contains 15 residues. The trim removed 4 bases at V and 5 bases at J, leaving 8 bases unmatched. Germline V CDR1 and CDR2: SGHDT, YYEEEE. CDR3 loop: CASSAASGMGDTQYF. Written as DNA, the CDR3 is TGTGCCAGCAGCGCCGCTAGCGGGATGGGAGATACGCAGTATTTT. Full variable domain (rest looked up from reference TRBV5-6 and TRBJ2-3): DAGVTQSPTHLIKTRGQQVTLRCSPKSGHDTVSWYQQALGQGPQFIFQYYEEEERQRGNFPDRFSGHQFPNYSSELNVNALLLGDSALYLCASSAASGMGDTQYFGPGTRLTVL.

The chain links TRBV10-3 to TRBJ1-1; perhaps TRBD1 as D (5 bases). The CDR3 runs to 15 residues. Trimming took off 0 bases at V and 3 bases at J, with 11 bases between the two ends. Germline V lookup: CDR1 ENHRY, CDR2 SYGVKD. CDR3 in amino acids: CAISESGEKDTEAFF. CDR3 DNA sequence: TGTGCCATCAGTGAGTCGGGGGAGAAGGACACTGAAGCTTTCTTT.

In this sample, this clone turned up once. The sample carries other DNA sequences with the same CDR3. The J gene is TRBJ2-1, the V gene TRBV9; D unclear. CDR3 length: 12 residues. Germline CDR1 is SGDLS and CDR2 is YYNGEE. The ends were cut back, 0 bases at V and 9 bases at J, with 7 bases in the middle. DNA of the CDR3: TGTGCCAGCAGCGTAGGATCCGGTGAGCAGTTCTTC. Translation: CASSVGSGEQFF.

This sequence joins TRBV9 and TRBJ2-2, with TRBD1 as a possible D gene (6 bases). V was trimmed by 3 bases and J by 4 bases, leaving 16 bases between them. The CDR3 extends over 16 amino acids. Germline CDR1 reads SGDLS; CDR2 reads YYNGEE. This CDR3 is CASSGRGGRSTGELFF. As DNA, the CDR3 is TGTGCCAGCAGCGGGCGAGGGGGTAGGTCCACCGGGGAGCTGTTTTTT.

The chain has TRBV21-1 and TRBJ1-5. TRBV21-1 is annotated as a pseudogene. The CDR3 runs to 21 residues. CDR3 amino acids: CASSNELGAPTAARGRQPQHF. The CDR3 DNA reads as TGTGCCAGCAGCAACGAATTAGGGGCGCCGACAGCGGCTCGAGGTAGGCAGCCCCAGCATTTT.

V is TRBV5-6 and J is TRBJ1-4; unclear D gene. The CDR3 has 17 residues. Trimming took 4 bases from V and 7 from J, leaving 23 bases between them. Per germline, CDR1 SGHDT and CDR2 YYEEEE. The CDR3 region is CASSPISKDGKREKLFF. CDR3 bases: TGTGCCAGCAGCCCGATCTCCAAGGACGGGAAGCGTGAAAAACTGTTTTTT.

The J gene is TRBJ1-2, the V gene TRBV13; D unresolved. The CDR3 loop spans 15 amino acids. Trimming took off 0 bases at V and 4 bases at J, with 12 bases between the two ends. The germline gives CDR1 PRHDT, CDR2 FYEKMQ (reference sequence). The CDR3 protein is CASSLGAIRTYGYTF. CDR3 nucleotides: TGTGCCAGCAGCTTAGGTGCGATCCGGACCTATGGCTACACCTTC.

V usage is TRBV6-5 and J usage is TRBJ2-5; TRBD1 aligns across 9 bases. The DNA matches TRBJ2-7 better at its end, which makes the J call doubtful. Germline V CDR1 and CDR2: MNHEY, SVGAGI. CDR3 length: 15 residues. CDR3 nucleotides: TGTGCCAGCAGTTTTTTAGGGACAGGGAGGTACGAGCAGTACTTC. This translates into CASSFLGTGRYEQYF.

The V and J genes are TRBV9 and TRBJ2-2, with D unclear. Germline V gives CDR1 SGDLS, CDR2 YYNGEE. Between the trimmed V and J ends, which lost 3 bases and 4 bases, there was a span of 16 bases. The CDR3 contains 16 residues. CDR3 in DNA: TGTGCCAGCAGCGCCCGTCGGCAGAACTTCACCGGGGAGCTGTTTTTT. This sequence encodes CASSARRQNFTGELFF.

The CDR3 nucleotides are TGTGCCAGTAGTATAGATCTTGAGACGAGTACGCAGTATTTT. Translating it yields CASSIDLETSTQYF. The V call is TRBV19, the J call TRBJ2-3, with unresolved D. With 0 bases removed from V and 8 bases from J, the gap between germline ends came to 12 bases. Germline V gene sequence: CDR1 LNHDA, CDR2 SQIVND (reference sequence). The length of the CDR3 is 14 residues. Drawing the rest from reference TRBV19 and TRBJ2-3, the complete variable domain is DGGITQSPKYLFRKEGQNVTLSCEQNLNHDAMYWYRQDPGQGLRLIYYSQIVNDFQKGDIAEGYSVSREKKESFPLTVTSAQKNPTAFYLCASSIDLETSTQYFGPGTRLTVL.

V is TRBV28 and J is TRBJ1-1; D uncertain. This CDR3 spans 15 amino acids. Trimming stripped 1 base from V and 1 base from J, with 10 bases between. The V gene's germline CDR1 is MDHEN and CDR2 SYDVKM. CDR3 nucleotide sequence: TGTGCCAGCAGTTTATTACCCACAGCGAACACTGAAGCTTTCTTT. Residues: CASSLLPTANTEAFF.

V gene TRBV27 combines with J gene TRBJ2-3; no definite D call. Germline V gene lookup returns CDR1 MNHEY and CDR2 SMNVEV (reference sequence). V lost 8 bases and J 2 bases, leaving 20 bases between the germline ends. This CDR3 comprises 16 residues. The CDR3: CASSSARDSFTDTQYF. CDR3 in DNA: TGTGCCAGCTCTTCCGCTAGAGATTCGTTCACAGATACGCAGTATTTT.

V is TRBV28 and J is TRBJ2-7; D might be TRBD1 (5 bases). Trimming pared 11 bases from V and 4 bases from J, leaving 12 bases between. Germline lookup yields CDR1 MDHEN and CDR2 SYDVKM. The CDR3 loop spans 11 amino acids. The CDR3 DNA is TGTGCCGGAACGACAGATTACGAGCAGTACTTC. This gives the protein CAGTTDYEQYF.

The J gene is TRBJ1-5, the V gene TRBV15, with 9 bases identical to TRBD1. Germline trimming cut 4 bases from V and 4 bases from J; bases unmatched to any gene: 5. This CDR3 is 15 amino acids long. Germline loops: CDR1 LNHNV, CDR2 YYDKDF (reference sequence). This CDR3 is CATSTPGQGNQPQHF. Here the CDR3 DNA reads TGTGCCACCAGCACACCGGGACAGGGAAATCAGCCCCAGCATTTT.

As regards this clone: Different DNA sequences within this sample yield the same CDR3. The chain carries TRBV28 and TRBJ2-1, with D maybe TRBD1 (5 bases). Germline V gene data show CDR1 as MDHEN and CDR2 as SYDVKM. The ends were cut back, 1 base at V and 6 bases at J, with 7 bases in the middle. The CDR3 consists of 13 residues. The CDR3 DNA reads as TGTGCCAGCAGTTTATTGGGGCCCAATGAGCAGTTCTTC. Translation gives CASSLLGPNEQFF.

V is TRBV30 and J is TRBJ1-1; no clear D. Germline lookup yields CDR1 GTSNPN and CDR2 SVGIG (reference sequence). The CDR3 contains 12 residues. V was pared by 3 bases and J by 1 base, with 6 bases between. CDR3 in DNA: TGTGCCTGGAGATCAGAGAACACTGAAGCTTTCTTT. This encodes CAWRSENTEAFF.

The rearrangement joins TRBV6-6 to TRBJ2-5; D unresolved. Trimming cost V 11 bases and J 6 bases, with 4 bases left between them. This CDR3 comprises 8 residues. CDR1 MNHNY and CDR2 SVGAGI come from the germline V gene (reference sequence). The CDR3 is CAEKTQYF. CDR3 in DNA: TGTGCCGAAAAGACCCAGTACTTC.

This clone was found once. The CDR3 region is CASSERSRPYEQYF. The CDR3 DNA follows: TGTGCCAGCAGTGAAAGGTCTCGCCCCTACGAGCAGTACTTC. The V call is TRBV6-1, the J call TRBJ2-7; D gene uncertain. Trimming pared 2 bases from V and 2 bases from J, leaving 10 bases between. This CDR3 region has 14 residues. The germline V gene has CDR1 MNHNS and CDR2 SASEGT.